This TCR beta chain was documented in a study of blood T cell repertoires in COVID-19. Study as a whole: Nucleic acid was either cDNA or gDNA, and it came from T cells, B-cell-depleted T cells, or PBMCs.

Generated by immunoSEQ multiplex PCR, the TCRdb table keeps only in-frame clones and is missing some. The sample shows a few hundred thousand clones, around 92% of them seen only once. This TCR was recovered from a woman aged 25 to 45 with COVID-19, enrolled during active disease. The sequencing sample was made of peripheral blood.

The CDR3 spells CASSRQSVVTEAFF. In DNA, the CDR3 is TGTGCCAGCAGTAGACAGTCCGTGGTAACTGAAGCTTTCTTT. The chain links TRBV21-1 to TRBJ1-1; TRBD1 reflects the table's D call only, with no check against the DNA. TRBV21-1 is a pseudogene locus. The CDR3 loop spans 14 amino acids.